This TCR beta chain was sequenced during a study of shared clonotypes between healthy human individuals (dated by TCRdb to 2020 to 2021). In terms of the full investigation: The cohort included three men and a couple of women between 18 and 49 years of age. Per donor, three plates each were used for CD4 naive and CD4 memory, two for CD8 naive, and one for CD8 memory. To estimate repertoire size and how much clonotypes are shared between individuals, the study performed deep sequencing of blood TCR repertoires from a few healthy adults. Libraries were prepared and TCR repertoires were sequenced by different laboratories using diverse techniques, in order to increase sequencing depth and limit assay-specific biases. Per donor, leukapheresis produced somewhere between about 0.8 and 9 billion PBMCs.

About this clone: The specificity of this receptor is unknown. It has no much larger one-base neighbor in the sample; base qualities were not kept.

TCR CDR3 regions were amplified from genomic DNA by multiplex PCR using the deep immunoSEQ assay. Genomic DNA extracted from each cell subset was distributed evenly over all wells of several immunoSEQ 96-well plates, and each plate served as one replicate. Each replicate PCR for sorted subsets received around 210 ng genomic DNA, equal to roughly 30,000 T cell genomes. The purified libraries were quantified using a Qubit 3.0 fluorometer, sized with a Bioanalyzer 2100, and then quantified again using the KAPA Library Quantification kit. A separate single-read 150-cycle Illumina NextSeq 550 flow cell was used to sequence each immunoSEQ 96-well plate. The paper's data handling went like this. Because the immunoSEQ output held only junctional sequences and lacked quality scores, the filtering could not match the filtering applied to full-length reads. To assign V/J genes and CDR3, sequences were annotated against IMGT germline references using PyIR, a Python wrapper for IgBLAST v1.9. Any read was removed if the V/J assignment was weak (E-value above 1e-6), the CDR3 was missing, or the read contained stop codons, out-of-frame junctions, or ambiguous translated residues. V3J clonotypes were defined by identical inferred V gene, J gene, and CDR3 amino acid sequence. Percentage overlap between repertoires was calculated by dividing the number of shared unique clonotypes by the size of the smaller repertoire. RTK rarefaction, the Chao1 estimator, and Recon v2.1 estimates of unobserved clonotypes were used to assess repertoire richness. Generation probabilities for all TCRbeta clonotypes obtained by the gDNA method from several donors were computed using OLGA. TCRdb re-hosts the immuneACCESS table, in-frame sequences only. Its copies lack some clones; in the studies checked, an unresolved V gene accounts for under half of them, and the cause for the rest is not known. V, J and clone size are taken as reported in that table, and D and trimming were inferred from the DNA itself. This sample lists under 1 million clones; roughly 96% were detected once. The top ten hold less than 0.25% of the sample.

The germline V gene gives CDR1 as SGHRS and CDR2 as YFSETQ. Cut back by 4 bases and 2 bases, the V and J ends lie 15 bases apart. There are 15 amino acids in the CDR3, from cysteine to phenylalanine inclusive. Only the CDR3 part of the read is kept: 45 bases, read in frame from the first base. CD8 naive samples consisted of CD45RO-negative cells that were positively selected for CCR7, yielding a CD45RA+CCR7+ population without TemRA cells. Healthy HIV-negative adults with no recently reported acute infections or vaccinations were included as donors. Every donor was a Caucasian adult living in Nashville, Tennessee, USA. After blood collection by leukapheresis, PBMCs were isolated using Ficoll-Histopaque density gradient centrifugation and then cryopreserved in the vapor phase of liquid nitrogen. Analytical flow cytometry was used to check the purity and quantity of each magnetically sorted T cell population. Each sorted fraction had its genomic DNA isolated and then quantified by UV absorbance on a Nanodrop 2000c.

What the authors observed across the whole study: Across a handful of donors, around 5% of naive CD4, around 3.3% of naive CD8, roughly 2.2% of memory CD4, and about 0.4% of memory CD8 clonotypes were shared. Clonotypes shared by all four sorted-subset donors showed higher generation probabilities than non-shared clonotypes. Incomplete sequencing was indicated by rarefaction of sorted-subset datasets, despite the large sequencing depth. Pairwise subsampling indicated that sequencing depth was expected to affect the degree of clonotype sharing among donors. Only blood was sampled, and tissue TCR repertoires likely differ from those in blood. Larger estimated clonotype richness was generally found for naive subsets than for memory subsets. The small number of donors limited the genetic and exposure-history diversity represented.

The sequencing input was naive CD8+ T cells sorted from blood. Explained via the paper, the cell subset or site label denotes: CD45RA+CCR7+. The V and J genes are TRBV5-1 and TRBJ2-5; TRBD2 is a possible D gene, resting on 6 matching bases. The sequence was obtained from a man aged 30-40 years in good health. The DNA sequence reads TGCGCCAGCAGCGGACGCGGGGCACTTCAAGAGACCCAGTACTTC. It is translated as CASSGRGALQETQYF.